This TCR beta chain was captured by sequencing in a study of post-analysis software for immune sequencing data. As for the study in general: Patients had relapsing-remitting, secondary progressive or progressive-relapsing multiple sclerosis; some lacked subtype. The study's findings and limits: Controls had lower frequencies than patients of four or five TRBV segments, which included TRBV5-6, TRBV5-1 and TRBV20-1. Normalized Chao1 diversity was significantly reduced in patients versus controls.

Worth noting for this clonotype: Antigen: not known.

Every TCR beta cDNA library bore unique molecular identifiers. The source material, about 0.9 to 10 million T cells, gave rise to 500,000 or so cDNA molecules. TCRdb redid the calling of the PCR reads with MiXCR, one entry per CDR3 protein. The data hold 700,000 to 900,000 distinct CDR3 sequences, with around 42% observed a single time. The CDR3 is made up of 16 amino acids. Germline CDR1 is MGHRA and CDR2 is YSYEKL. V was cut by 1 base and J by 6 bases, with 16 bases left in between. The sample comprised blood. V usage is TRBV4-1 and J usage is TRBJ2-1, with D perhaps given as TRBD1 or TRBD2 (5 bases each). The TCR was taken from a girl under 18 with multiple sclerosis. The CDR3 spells CASSQGLGEYGNEQFF. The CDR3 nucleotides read TGCGCCAGCAGCCAAGGTCTGGGGGAGTATGGCAATGAGCAGTTCTTC.